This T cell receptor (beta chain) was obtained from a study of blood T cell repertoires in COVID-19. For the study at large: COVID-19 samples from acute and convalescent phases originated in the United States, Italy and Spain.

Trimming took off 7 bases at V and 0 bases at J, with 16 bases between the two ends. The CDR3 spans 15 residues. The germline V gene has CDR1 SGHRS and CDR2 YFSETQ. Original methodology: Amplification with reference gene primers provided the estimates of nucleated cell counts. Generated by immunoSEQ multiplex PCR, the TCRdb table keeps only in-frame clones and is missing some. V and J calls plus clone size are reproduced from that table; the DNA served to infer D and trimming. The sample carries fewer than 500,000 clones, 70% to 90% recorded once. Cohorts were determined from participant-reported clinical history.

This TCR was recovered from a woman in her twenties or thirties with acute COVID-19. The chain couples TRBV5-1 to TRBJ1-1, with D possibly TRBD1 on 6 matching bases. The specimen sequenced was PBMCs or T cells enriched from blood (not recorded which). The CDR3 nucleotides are TGCGCCAGCGGCGCGGGGGCAATGATGAACACTGAAGCTTTCTTT. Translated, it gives CASGAGAMMNTEAFF. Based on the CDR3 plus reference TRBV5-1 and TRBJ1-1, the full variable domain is KAGVTQTPRYLIKTRGQQVTLSCSPISGHRSVSWYQQTPGQGLQFLFEYFSETQRNKGNFPGRFSGRQFSNSRSEMNVSTLELGDSALYLCASGAGAMMNTEAFFGQGTRLTVV.